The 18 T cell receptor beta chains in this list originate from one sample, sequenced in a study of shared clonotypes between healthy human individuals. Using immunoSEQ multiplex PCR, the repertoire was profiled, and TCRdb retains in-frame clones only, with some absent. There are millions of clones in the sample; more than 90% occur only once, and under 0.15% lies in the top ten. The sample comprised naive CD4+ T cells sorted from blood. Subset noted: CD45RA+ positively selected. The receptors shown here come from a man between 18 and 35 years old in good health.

As DNA, the CDR3 is TGTGCCAGCTCACCGACTAGCGGGGCGAACACCGGGGAGCTGTTTTTT. Its protein product is CASSPTSGANTGELFF. The chain combines TRBV18 with TRBJ2-2, with 11 nucleotides matching TRBD2. The germline V gene encodes CDR1 KGHSH and CDR2 LQKENI. This CDR3 is built from 16 residues. V lost 3 bases and J lost 0; bases outside the gene matches: 0. The variable domain in full, completed from reference TRBV18 and TRBJ2-2, reads NAGVMQNPRHLVRRRGQEARLRCSPMKGHSHVYWYRQLPEEGLKFMVYLQKENIIDESGMPKERFSAEFPKEGPSILRIQQVVRGDSAAYFCASSPTSGANTGELFFGEGSRLTVL.

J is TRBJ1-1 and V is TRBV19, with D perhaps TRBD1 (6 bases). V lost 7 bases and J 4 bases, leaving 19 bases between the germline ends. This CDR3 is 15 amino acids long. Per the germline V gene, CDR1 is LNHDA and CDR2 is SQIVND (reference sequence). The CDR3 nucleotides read TGTGCCAGTACCGATGGGTCGGGGACAATCACTGAAGCTTTCTTT. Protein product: CASTDGSGTITEAFF.

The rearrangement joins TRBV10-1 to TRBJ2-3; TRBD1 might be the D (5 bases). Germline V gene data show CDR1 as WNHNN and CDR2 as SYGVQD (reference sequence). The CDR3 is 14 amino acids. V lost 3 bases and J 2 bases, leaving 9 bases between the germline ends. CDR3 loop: CASSDAGLTDTQYF. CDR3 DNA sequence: TGCGCCAGCAGTGATGCAGGGCTCACAGATACGCAGTATTTT.

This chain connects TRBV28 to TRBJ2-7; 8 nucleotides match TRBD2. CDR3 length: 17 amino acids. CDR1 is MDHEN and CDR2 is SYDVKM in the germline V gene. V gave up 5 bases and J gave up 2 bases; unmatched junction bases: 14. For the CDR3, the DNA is TGTGCCAGCAGTGCCGGGAGGGGGTTCAACCTTCCCTACGAGCAGTACTTC. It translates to CASSAGRGFNLPYEQYF. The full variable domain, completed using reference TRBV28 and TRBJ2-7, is DVKVTQSSRYLVKRTGEKVFLECVQDMDHENMFWYRQDPGLGLRLIYFSYDVKMKEKGDIPEGYSVSREKKERFSLILESASTNQTSMYLCASSAGRGFNLPYEQYFGPGTRLTVT.

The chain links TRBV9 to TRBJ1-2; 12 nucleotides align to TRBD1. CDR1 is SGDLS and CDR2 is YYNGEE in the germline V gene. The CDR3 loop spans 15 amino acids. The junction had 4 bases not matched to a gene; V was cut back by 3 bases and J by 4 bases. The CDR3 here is CASSGRDRGPYGYTF. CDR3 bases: TGTGCCAGCAGCGGACGGGACAGGGGGCCCTATGGCTACACCTTC.

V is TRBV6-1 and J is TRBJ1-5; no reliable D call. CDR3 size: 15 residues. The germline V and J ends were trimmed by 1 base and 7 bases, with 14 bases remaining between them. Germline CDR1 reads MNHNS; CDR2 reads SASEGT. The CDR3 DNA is TGTGCCAGCAGTGAAGGCCAGGAAAGGATCCAGCCCCAGCATTTT. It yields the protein CASSEGQERIQPQHF.

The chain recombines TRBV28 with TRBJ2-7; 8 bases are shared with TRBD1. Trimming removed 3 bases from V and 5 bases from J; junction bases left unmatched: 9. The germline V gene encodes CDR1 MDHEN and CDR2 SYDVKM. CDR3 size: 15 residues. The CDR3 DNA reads TGTGCCAGCAGTTTGGCAGGGGGCGTCATTCACGAGCAGTACTTC. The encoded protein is CASSLAGGVIHEQYF.

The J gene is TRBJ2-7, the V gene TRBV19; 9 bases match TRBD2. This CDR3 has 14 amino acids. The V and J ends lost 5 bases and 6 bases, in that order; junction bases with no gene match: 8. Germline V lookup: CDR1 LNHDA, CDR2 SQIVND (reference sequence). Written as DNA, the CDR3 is TGTGCCAGTAGTCCGATAGCGGGGGCGGTCGAGCAGTACTTC. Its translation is CASSPIAGAVEQYF.

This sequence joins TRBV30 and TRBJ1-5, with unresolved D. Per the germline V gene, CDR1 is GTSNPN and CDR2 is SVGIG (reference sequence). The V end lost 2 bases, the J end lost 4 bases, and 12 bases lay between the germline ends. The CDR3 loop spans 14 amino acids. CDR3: CAWSLNTLNQPQHF. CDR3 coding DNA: TGTGCCTGGAGTCTAAACACGCTGAATCAGCCCCAGCATTTT.

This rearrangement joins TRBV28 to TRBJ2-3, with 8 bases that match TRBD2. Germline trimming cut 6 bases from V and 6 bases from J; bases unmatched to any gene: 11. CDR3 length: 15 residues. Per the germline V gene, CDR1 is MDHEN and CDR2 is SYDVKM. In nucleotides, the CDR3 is TGTGCCAGCAGCCCCCCGGGGGGGCGGGGGGATACGCAGTATTTT. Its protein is CASSPPGGRGDTQYF.

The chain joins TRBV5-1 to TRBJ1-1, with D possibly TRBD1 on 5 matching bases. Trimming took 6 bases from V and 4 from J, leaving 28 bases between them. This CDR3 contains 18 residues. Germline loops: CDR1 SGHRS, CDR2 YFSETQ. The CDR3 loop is CASTGGETALKRGTEAFF. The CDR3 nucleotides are TGCGCCAGCACCGGGGGGGAGACAGCCTTAAAAAGGGGCACTGAAGCTTTCTTT. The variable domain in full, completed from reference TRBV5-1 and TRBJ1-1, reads KAGVTQTPRYLIKTRGQQVTLSCSPISGHRSVSWYQQTPGQGLQFLFEYFSETQRNKGNFPGRFSGRQFSNSRSEMNVSTLELGDSALYLCASTGGETALKRGTEAFFGQGTRLTVV.

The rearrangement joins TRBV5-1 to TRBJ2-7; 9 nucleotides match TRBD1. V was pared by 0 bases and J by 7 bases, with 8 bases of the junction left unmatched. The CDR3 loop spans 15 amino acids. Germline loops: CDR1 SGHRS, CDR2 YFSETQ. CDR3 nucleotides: TGCGCCAGCAGCTTGGCTCCCGGGACAGGGCAAGAGCAGTACTTC. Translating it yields CASSLAPGTGQEQYF.

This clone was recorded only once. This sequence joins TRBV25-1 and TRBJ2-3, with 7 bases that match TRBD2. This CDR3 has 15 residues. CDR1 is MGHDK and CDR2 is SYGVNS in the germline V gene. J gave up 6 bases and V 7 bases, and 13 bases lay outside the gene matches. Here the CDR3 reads CASNLGGGLLDTQYF. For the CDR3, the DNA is TGTGCCAGCAATCTTGGGGGGGGTTTACTGGATACGCAGTATTTT.

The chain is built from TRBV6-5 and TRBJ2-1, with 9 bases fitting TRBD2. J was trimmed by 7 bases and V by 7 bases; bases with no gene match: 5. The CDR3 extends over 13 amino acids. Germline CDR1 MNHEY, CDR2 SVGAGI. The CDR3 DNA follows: TGTGCCAGCATCAAGAGCGGGGGGAATGAGCAGTTCTTC. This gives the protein CASIKSGGNEQFF.

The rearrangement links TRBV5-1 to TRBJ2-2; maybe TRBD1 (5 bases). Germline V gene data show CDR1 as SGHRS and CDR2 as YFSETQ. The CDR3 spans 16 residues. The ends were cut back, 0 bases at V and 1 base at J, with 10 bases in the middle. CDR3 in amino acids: CASSLAKQGNTGELFF. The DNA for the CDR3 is TGCGCCAGCAGCTTGGCCAAGCAGGGGAACACCGGGGAGCTGTTTTTT.

CDR3 loop: CASSRGTGGHEQYF. The CDR3 DNA is TGCGCCAGCAGTCGTGGGACCGGCGGTCACGAGCAGTACTTC. This chain joins TRBV10-1 and TRBJ2-7; D may correspond to TRBD1 or TRBD2 (5 bases each). V lost 5 bases to trimming and J lost 5 bases, with 16 bases between them. The CDR3 extends over 14 amino acids. CDR1 is WNHNN and CDR2 is SYGVQD in the germline V gene (reference sequence).

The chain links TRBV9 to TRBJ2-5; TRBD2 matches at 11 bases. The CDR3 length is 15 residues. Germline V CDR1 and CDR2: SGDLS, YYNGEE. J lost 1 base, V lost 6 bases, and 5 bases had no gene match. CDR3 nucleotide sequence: TGTGCCAGCAACCCTAGCGGGGGGTCCCAAGAGACCCAGTACTTC. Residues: CASNPSGGSQETQYF.

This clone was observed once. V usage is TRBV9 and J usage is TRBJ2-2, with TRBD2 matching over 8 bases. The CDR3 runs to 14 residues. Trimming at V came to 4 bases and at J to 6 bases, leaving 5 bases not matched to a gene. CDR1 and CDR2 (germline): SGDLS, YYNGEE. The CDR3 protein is CASSPGGLSGELFF. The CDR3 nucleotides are TGTGCCAGCAGCCCGGGGGGGCTTTCCGGGGAGCTGTTTTTT. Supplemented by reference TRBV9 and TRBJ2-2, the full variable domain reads DSGVTQTPKHLITATGQRVTLRCSPRSGDLSVYWYQQSLDQGLQFLIQYYNGEERAKGNILERFSAQQFPDLHSELNLSSLELGDSALYFCASSPGGLSGELFFGEGSRLTVL.